A selection of T cell receptor beta chains follows, all from one sample in a study of technical replicates of blood from four donors. Assay: immunoSEQ multiplex PCR; the TCRdb copy retains only in-frame clones and omits some. The table includes 80,000 or so clones, roughly four fifths detected once. The specimen sequenced was PBMCs. These receptors were obtained from a human donor in good health. Some clones in this sample may be carry-over from other donors' samples. CDR3s include the opening cysteine and the closing phenylalanine or tryptophan. D genes are given only for firm matches. Clone size appears in some rows only: once, few, many, or a class for an expanded clone.

TRBJ1-2	once	TRBV13	TRBD1	CASSDSRTGNSDYTF	TGTGCCAGCAGCGACTCCCGGACAGGGAATTCTGACTACACCTTC
TRBJ2-1	.	TRBV6-6	.	CASSYRVAAQNNEQFF	TGTGCCAGCAGTTACCGGGTAGCGGCCCAAAACAATGAGCAGTTCTTC
TRBJ1-5	.	TRBV7-2	.	CASSWQKNQPQHF	TGTGCCAGCAGCTGGCAGAAGAATCAGCCCCAGCATTTT
TRBJ1-4	few	TRBV5-1	TRBD1	CASSSTGTNEKLFF	TGCGCCAGCAGCTCGACAGGGACTAATGAAAAACTGTTTTTT
TRBJ1-5	few	TRBV6-1	.	CASRQGSNQPQHF	TGTGCCAGCAGGCAGGGTAGCAATCAGCCCCAGCATTTT
TRBJ2-1	.	TRBV7-9	.	CASSLARLASYNEQFF	TGTGCCAGCAGCTTAGCGCGGCTAGCCTCCTACAATGAGCAGTTCTTC
TRBJ2-5	few	TRBV25-1	.	CASLEGGTQYF	TGTGCCAGCCTTGAGGGCGGGACCCAGTACTTC
TRBJ2-7	.	TRBV4-2	TRBD2	CASSQDLSSGSPYEQYF	TGTGCCAGCAGCCAAGATCTGTCTAGCGGGAGCCCCTACGAGCAGTACTTC
TRBJ2-7	.	TRBV7-3	TRBD2	CASRQGLAGINEQYF	TGTGCCAGCAGGCAGGGACTAGCGGGAATCAACGAGCAGTACTTC
TRBJ1-5	.	TRBV4-2	.	CASGPGINQPQHF	TGTGCCAGCGGCCCCGGGATCAATCAGCCCCAGCATTTT
TRBJ2-2	.	TRBV2	TRBD1	CASRGQGIRTGELFF	TGTGCCAGCAGGGGACAGGGGATCCGCACCGGGGAGCTGTTTTTT
TRBJ2-5	.	TRBV5-4	TRBD1	CASSSTGQETQYF	TGTGCCAGCAGCTCGACAGGGCAAGAGACCCAGTACTTC
TRBJ2-7	few	TRBV28	.	CASSFNAQYEQYF	TGTGCCAGCAGTTTCAACGCACAGTACGAGCAGTACTTC
TRBJ1-1	.	TRBV5-1	.	CASSLAGGYTEAFF	TGCGCCAGCAGCTTGGCCGGGGGTTACACTGAAGCTTTCTTT
TRBJ2-3	.	TRBV9	TRBD2	CASSPMTSGMGADTQYF	TGTGCCAGCAGCCCGATGACTAGCGGGATGGGGGCAGATACGCAGTATTTT
TRBJ2-7	.	TRBV7-2	.	CASSLSRGAYEQYF	TGTGCCAGCAGCTTGAGTAGGGGCGCGTACGAGCAGTACTTC
TRBJ1-1	.	TRBV11-3	.	CASSNSPNTEAFF	TGTGCCAGCAGTAACAGCCCGAACACTGAAGCTTTCTTT
TRBJ1-2	.	TRBV5-4	.	CASSLISSRSGNYGYTF	TGTGCCAGCAGCTTAATTTCAAGCAGGAGCGGTAACTATGGCTACACCTTC
TRBJ2-5	few	TRBV18	.	CASSPGETQYF	TGTGCCAGCTCACCTGGCGAGACCCAGTACTTC
TRBJ2-3	.	TRBV6-5	TRBD2	CASSERESDTQYF	TGTGCCAGCAGTGAGCGGGAGTCAGATACGCAGTATTTT
TRBJ2-7	.	TRBV9	.	CASSVGATTTYEQYF	TGTGCCAGCAGCGTAGGGGCGACCACGACCTACGAGCAGTACTTC
TRBJ1-1	.	TRBV2	TRBD1	CARADRSYMNTEAFF	TGTGCCAGGGCGGACAGGAGTTACATGAACACTGAAGCTTTCTTT
TRBJ1-1	.	TRBV30	.	CAWSVGDGNRDDTEAFF	TGTGCCTGGAGTGTAGGGGATGGTAACAGGGACGACACTGAAGCTTTCTTT
TRBJ1-1	.	TRBV5-1	.	CASSPWTEGLTEAFF	TGCGCCAGCAGCCCGTGGACAGAGGGCTTGACTGAAGCTTTCTTT
TRBJ1-2	.	TRBV19	.	CASSISTGGYGYTF	TGTGCCAGTAGTATATCGACAGGCGGTTATGGCTACACCTTC
TRBJ2-3	few	TRBV29-1	.	CSVDSRLSTDTQYF	TGCAGCGTTGACAGCAGGTTAAGCACAGATACGCAGTATTTT
TRBJ2-5	.	TRBV30	.	CAWRTQETQYF	TGTGCCTGGAGAACACAAGAGACCCAGTACTTC
TRBJ2-5	.	TRBV20-1	.	CSARRAETQYF	TGCAGTGCTAGGAGGGCAGAGACCCAGTACTTC
TRBJ2-7	once	TRBV7-9	TRBD2	CASSQLAGDDEQYF	TGTGCCAGCAGCCAACTAGCGGGAGACGACGAGCAGTACTTC
TRBJ1-4	.	TRBV30	TRBD1	CAWKPGTALNEKLFF	TGTGCCTGGAAACCCGGGACAGCCCTTAATGAAAAACTGTTTTTT
TRBJ2-4	.	TRBV4-3	.	CASSPGTRTNIQYF	TGCGCCAGCAGCCCCGGGACAAGGACGAACATTCAGTACTTC
TRBJ1-2	.	TRBV6-5	.	CAGSTTGFYGYTF	TGTGCCGGCAGTACAACAGGGTTCTATGGCTACACCTTC
TRBJ1-1	.	TRBV4-2	.	CASSQDVRAEAFF	TGTGCCAGCAGCCAAGATGTCCGGGCTGAAGCTTTCTTT
TRBJ1-6	.	TRBV5-4	TRBD1	CASSLAGTGSSPLHF	TGTGCCAGCAGCTTGGCCGGGACAGGGAGTTCACCCCTCCACTTT
TRBJ1-2	.	TRBV7-9	.	CASSLEVTYGYTF	TGTGCCAGCAGCTTAGAAGTGACATATGGCTACACCTTC
TRBJ1-5	few	TRBV6-6	.	CASSTPPQPQHF	TGTGCCAGCAGTACTCCACCTCAGCCCCAGCATTTT
TRBJ2-3	.	TRBV6-1	TRBD2	CASSDPISSGGVTDTQYF	TGTGCCAGCAGTGACCCCATTTCTAGCGGGGGAGTCACAGATACGCAGTATTTT
TRBJ1-3	.	TRBV7-2	.	CASSFLSGVPSGNTIYF	TGTGCCAGCAGCTTCCTATCCGGGGTCCCCTCTGGAAACACCATATATTTT
TRBJ1-5	few	TRBV19	.	CASSIGRDEKPQHF	TGTGCCAGTAGTATAGGCAGGGATGAGAAGCCCCAGCATTTT
TRBJ2-2	.	TRBV10-3	.	CATTGPGGTGELFF	TGTGCCACCACGGGGCCCGGGGGCACCGGGGAGCTGTTTTTT
TRBJ2-2	once	TRBV27	TRBD2	CASSLETSGGANTGELFF	TGTGCCAGCAGTTTAGAGACTAGCGGGGGTGCGAACACCGGGGAGCTGTTTTTT
TRBJ2-3	.	TRBV30	TRBD2	CAWSVLAGRDTQYF	TGTGCCTGGAGTGTGCTAGCGGGAAGGGATACGCAGTATTTT
TRBJ2-3	.	TRBV25-1	TRBD1	CASSDETGKNTQYF	TGTGCCAGCAGTGACGAGACAGGGAAGAATACGCAGTATTTT
TRBJ1-2	.	TRBV6-5	TRBD1	CASSIRTGGYGYTF	TGTGCCAGCAGTATCCGGACAGGGGGGTATGGCTACACCTTC
TRBJ2-1	.	TRBV30	.	CAWSSGYSGNEQFF	TGTGCCTGGAGTTCAGGGTATAGTGGGAATGAGCAGTTCTTC
TRBJ2-7	.	TRBV9	.	CASSPIEGSYEQYF	TGTGCCAGCAGCCCTATAGAGGGATCCTACGAGCAGTACTTC
TRBJ1-3	.	TRBV4-1	.	CASSQEGGGGISGNTIYF	TGCGCCAGCAGCCAAGAGGGAGGCGGGGGCATCTCTGGAAACACCATATATTTT
TRBJ2-1	.	TRBV4-1	TRBD2	CASSQDTPGGYNEQFF	TGCGCCAGCAGCCAAGATACTCCGGGAGGATACAATGAGCAGTTCTTC
TRBJ2-3	.	TRBV30	.	CAFEKGVRTDTQYF	TGTGCCTTTGAGAAGGGGGTTAGAACAGATACGCAGTATTTT
TRBJ2-7	.	TRBV4-2	.	CASSPISGYEQYF	TGTGCCAGCAGCCCTATTTCTGGCTACGAGCAGTACTTC
TRBJ1-5	.	TRBV4-3	.	CASSQATGDQPQHF	TGCGCCAGCAGCCAAGCAACGGGGGATCAGCCCCAGCATTTT